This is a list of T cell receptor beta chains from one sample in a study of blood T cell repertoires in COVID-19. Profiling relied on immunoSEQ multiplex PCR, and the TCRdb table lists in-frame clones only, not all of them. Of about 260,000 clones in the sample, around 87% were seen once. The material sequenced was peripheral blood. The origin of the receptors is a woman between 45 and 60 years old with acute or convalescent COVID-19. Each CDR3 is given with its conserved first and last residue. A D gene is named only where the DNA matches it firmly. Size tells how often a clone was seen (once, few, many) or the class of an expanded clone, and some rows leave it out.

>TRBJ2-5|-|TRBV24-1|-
CATSDLSQDQETQYF
TGTGCCACCAGTGATTTGTCACAGGACCAAGAGACCCAGTACTTC
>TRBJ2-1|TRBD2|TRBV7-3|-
CASSLLAGVPNEQFF
TGTGCCAGCAGCTTGCTAGCGGGAGTACCCAATGAGCAGTTCTTC
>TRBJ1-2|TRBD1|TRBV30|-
CAWSVTGEGYTF
TGTGCCTGGAGTGTGACAGGGGAAGGCTACACCTTC
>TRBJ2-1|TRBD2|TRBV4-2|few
CASSQEGTSGNEQFF
TGTGCCAGCAGCCAAGAAGGGACTAGCGGGAATGAGCAGTTCTTC
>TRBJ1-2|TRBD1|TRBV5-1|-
CASSGKGTASNYGYTF
TGCGCCAGCAGCGGAAAAGGGACAGCCTCTAACTATGGCTACACCTTC
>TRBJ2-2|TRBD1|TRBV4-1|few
CASSQTDRETGELFF
TGCGCCAGCAGCCAGACAGACAGGGAAACCGGGGAGCTGTTTTTT
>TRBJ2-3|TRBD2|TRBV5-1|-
CASSFGAGGRSTDTQYF
TGCGCCAGCAGCTTTGGGGCGGGAGGACGGAGCACAGATACGCAGTATTTT
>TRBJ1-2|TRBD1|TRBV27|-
CASSNRGYGYTF
TGTGCCAGCAGTAACAGGGGCTATGGCTACACCTTC
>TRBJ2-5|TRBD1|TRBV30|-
CAWSPQGAGTQYF
TGTGCCTGGAGTCCCCAGGGGGCCGGGACCCAGTACTTC
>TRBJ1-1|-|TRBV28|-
CASSLYRGSMNTEAFF
TGTGCCAGCAGTTTATATCGGGGTTCCATGAACACTGAAGCTTTCTTT
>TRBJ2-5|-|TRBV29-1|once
CSVVDPGWRETQYF
TGCAGCGTTGTTGACCCCGGATGGAGGGAGACCCAGTACTTC
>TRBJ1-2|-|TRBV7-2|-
CASSLGFVVANYGYTF
TGTGCCAGCAGCTTGGGCTTTGTTGTCGCTAACTATGGCTACACCTTC
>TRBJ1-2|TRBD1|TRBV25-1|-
CASSDRTGAYYGYTF
TGTGCCAGCAGTGACCGGACAGGGGCCTACTATGGCTACACCTTC
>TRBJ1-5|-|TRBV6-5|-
CASRTGFDQPQHF
TGTGCCAGCAGAACAGGGTTTGATCAGCCCCAGCATTTT
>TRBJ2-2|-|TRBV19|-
CAAWAIDTGELFF
TGTGCCGCCTGGGCAATAGACACCGGGGAGCTGTTTTTT
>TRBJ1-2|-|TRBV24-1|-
CATSDPDSNGYTF
TGTGCCACCAGTGATCCCGACAGTAATGGCTACACCTTC
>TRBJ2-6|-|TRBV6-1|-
CASSEILAPSGANVLTF
TGTGCCAGCAGTGAAATCTTGGCCCCGTCTGGGGCCAACGTCCTGACTTTC
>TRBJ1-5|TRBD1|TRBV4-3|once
CASGQGLNQPQHF
TGCGCCAGCGGACAGGGGCTCAATCAGCCCCAGCATTTT
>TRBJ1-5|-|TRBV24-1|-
CATPGGGNQPQHF
TGTGCCACCCCGGGTGGGGGGAATCAGCCCCAGCATTTT
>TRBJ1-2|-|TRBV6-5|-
CASSYSQNYGYTF
TGTGCCAGCAGTTACTCGCAGAACTATGGCTACACCTTC
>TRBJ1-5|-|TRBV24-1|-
CATSDAGAGGAQPQHF
TGTGCCACCAGTGATGCCGGGGCCGGGGGGGCACAGCCCCAGCATTTT
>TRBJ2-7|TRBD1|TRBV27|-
CASSPDRAFSYEQYF
TGTGCCAGCAGTCCGGACAGGGCGTTCTCCTACGAGCAGTACTTC
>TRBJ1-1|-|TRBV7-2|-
CASSLASGGNTEAFF
TGTGCCAGCAGCTTAGCGTCCGGGGGGAACACTGAAGCTTTCTTT
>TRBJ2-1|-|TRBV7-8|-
CAVQNSYNEQFF
TGTGCCGTACAGAATTCCTACAATGAGCAGTTCTTC
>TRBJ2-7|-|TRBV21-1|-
CAVQGYEQYF
TGTGCCGTCCAGGGTTACGAGCAGTACTTC
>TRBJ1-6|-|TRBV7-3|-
CASSQYSGRGSPLHF
TGTGCCAGCAGCCAATATTCCGGTAGGGGGTCACCCCTCCACTTT
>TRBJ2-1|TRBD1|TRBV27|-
CASSYRDRQFF
TGTGCCAGCAGTTACCGGGACAGACAGTTCTTC
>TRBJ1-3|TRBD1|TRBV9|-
CARKGTVSGNTIYF
TGTGCCAGGAAAGGGACAGTCTCTGGAAACACCATATATTTT
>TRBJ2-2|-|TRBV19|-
CATGGVGGPNTGELFF
TGTGCCACCGGAGGGGTGGGAGGCCCGAACACCGGGGAGCTGTTTTTT
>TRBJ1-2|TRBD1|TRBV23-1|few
CASSQSTGGTGGRGYTF
TGCGCCAGCAGTCAATCAACAGGCGGGACAGGGGGCAGGGGCTACACCTTC
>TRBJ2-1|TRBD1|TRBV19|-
CASSPRDRVGNEQFF
TGTGCCAGTAGTCCCCGGGACAGGGTGGGGAATGAGCAGTTCTTC
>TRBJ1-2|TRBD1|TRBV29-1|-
CSVGTANYGYTF
TGCAGCGTAGGGACAGCTAACTATGGCTACACCTTC
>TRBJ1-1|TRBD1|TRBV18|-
CASSPLWLATRQGGRTEAFF
TGTGCCAGCTCACCTCTGTGGTTGGCCACCAGACAGGGGGGGAGGACTGAAGCTTTCTTT
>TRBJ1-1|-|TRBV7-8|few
CASSFQQGRGDEAFF
TGTGCCAGCAGCTTCCAGCAGGGTCGCGGGGATGAAGCTTTCTTT
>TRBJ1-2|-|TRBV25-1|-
CASSEYTEYGYTF
TGTGCCAGCAGTGAATATACAGAATATGGCTACACCTTC
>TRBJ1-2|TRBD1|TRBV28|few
CASSTPGTGGVYGYTF
TGTGCCAGCAGTACTCCCGGGACAGGGGGCGTCTATGGCTACACCTTC
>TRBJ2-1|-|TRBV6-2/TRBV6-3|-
CASSYLDEQFF
TGTGCCAGCAGTTACCTAGATGAGCAGTTCTTC